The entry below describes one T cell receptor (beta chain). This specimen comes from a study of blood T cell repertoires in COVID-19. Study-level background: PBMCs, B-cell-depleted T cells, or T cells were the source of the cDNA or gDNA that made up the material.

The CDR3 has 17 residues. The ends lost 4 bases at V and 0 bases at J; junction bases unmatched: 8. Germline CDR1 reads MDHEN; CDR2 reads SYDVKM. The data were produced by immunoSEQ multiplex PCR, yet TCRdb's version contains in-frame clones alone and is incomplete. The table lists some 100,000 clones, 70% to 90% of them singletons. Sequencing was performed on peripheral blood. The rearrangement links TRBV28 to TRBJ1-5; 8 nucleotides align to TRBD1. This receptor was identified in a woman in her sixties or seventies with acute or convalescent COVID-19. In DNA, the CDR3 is TGTGCCAGCAGTTCCACAGGGGGAGTTCATAGCAATCAGCCCCAGCATTTT. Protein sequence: CASSSTGGVHSNQPQHF. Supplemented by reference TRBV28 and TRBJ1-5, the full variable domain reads DVKVTQSSRYLVKRTGEKVFLECVQDMDHENMFWYRQDPGLGLRLIYFSYDVKMKEKGDIPEGYSVSREKKERFSLILESASTNQTSMYLCASSSTGGVHSNQPQHFGDGTRLSIL.